In this sample, the clone carrying this T cell receptor (beta chain) turned up many times. This CDR3 is 14 amino acids long. Trimming took 7 bases from V and 3 from J, leaving 15 bases between them. The germline V gene encodes CDR1 SEHNR and CDR2 FQNEAQ (reference sequence). TCRdb ran MiXCR on the 5' RACE reads and lists one entry per CDR3 protein. Among about 110,000 distinct CDR3 sequences listed, about an eighth were seen once. The data were obtained in a study of early T cells in non-severe SARS-CoV-2 infection. What was sequenced was whole blood. The TCR originated in an adult who was a healthcare worker with PCR-confirmed SARS-CoV-2 infection or an uninfected control (not recorded which). The chain couples TRBV7-9 to TRBJ1-1, with a possible D match to TRBD1 (6 bases). CDR3: CASIRGGEDTEAFF. In nucleotides, the CDR3 is TGTGCCAGCATTCGTGGGGGCGAGGACACTGAAGCTTTCTTT.